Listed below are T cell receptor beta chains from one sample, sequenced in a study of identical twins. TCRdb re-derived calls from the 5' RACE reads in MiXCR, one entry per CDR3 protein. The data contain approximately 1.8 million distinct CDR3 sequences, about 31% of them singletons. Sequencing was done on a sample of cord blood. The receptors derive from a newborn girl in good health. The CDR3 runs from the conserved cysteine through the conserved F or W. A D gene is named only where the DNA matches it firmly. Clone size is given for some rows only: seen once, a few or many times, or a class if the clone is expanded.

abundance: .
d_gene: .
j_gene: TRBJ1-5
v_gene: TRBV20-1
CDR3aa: CSASRVRQPQHF
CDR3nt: TGCAGTGCTAGTCGGGTAAGGCAGCCCCAGCATTTT

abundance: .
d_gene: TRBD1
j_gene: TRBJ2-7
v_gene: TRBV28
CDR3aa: CASNLDRDRVYEQYF
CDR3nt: TGTGCCAGCAACCTCGACCGGGACAGGGTCTACGAGCAGTACTTC

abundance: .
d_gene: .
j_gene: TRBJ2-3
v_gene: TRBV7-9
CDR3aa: CASSPLTRSGWDTQYF
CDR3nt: TGTGCCAGCAGCCCGCTTACGCGGAGTGGTTGGGATACGCAGTATTTT

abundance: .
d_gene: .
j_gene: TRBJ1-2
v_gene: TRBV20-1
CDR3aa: CSARDRSNYGYTF
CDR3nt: TGCAGTGCTAGAGATCGCAGTAACTATGGCTACACCTTC

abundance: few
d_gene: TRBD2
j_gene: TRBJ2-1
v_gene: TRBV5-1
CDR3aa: CASSGRGRDDEQFF
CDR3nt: TGCGCCAGCAGCGGGCGCGGGAGGGATGATGAGCAGTTCTTC

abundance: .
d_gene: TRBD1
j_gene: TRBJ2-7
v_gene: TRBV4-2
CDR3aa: CASSQLQGAPSYEQYF
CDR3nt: TGTGCCAGCAGCCAATTACAGGGGGCCCCTTCCTACGAGCAGTACTTC

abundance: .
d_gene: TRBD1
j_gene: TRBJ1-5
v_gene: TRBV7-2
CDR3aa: CASSFEGAGTLNQPQHF
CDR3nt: TGTGCCAGCAGCTTCGAGGGGGCCGGGACCCTTAATCAGCCCCAGCATTTT

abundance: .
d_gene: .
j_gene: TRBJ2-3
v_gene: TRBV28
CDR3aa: CASSFLAGALRGDTQYF
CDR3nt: TGTGCCAGCAGTTTTCTTGCTGGGGCACTAAGAGGAGATACGCAGTATTTT

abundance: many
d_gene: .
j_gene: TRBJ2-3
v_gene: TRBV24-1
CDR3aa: CATSDFQGHSTDTQYF
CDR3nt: TGTGCCACCAGTGATTTTCAGGGGCATAGCACAGATACGCAGTATTTT

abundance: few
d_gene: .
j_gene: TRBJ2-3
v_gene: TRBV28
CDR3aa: CASSPSSKSRYF
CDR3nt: TGTGCCAGCAGTCCATCTAGCAAGAGTCGGTATTTT

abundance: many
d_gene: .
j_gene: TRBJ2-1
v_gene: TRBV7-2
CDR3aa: CASSSMNEQFF
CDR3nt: TGTGCCAGCAGCTCTATGAATGAGCAGTTCTTC

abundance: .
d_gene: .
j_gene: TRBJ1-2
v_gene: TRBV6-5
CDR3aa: CASSLSRGAHGYTF
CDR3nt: TGCGCCAGCAGCCTTTCTCGGGGGGCACATGGCTACACCTTC

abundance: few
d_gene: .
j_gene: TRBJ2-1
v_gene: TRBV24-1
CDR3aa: CATSDRTPSSYNEQFF
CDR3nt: TGTGCCACCAGTGACCGGACACCGAGCTCCTACAATGAGCAGTTCTTC

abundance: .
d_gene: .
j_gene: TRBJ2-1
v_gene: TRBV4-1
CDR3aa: CASSPPGRASYNEQFF
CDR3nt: TGCGCCAGCAGCCCGCCAGGGCGGGCCTCCTACAATGAGCAGTTCTTC

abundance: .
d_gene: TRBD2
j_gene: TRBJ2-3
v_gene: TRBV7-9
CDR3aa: CASSLTSGGPHTQYF
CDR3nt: TGTGCCAGCAGCTTAACTAGCGGGGGGCCCCATACGCAGTATTTT

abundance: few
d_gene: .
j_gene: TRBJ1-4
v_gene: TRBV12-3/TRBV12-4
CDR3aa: CASSLAPLTGHFNEKLFF
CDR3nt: TGTGCCAGCAGTTTAGCCCCCTTAACAGGGCACTTTAATGAAAAACTGTTTTTT

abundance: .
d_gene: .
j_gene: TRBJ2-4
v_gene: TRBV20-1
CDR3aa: CSATGSGTKNIQYF
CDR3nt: TGCAGTGCTACTGGGAGTGGGACCAAAAACATTCAGTACTTC

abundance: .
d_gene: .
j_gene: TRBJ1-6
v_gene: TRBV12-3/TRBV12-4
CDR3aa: CASSFGGARNSPPHF
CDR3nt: TGTGCCAGCAGTTTTGGGGGGGCGCGTAATTCACCCCCCCACTTT

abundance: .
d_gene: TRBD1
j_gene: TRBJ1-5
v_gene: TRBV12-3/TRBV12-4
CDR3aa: CASSRTGVANQPQHF
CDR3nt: TGTGCCAGCAGTCGGACAGGGGTGGCCAATCAGCCCCAGCATTTT

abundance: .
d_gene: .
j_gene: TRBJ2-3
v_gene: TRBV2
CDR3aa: CASSDGEGSTDTQYF
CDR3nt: TGTGCCAGCAGTGACGGTGAGGGTAGCACAGATACGCAGTATTTT

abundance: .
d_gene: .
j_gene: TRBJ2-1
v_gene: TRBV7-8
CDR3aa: CASSLDYNGQFF
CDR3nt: TGTGCCAGCAGCCTGGACTACAATGGGCAGTTCTTC

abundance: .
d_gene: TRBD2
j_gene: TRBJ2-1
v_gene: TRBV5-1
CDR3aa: CASSRYGTSGPNNEQFF
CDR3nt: TGCGCCAGCAGCCGATATGGGACTAGCGGGCCTAACAATGAGCAGTTCTTC

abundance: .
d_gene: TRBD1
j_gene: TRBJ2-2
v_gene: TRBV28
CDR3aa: CASSARGPGELFF
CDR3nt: TGTGCCAGCAGTGCCAGGGGGCCCGGGGAGCTGTTTTTT

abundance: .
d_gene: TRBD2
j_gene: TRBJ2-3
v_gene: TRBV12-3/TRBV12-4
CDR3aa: CASSPAGLARDTQYF
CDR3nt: TGTGCCAGCAGCCCCGCCGGACTAGCCCGGGATACGCAGTATTTT

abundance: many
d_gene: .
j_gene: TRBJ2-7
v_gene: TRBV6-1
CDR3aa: CASSEIYEQYF
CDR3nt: TGTGCCAGCAGTGAAATCTACGAGCAGTACTTC

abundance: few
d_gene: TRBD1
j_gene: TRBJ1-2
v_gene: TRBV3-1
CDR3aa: CASSQATGGDYGYTF
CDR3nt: TGTGCCAGCAGCCAAGCGACAGGGGGGGACTATGGCTACACCTTC

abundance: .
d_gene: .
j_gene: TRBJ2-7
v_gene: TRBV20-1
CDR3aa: CSARPHKSSYNEQYF
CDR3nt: TGCAGTGCTAGGCCTCACAAGAGCTCCTACAATGAGCAGTACTTC

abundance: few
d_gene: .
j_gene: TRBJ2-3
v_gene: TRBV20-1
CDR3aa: CSARASRGARDTQYF
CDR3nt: TGCAGTGCTAGAGCCTCACGGGGGGCAAGGGATACGCAGTATTTT

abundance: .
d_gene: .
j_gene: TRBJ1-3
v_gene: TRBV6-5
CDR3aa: CASSYDRLNTIYF
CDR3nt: TGTGCCAGCAGTTACGACAGGCTAAACACCATATATTTT

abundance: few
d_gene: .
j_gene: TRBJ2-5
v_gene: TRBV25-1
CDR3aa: CASRRFAETQYF
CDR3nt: TGTGCCAGCAGGCGTTTTGCAGAGACCCAGTACTTC

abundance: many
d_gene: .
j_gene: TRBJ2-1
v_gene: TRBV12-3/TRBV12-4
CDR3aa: CASSFFGNEQFF
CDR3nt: TGTGCCAGCAGTTTTTTCGGGAATGAGCAGTTCTTC

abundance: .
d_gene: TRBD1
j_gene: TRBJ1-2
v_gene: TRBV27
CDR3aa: CASSLGPGQGRGYTF
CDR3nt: TGTGCCAGCAGTTTAGGCCCGGGACAGGGAAGAGGCTACACCTTC

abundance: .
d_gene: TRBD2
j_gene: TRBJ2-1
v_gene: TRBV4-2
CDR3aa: CASSLDSGRGDEQFF
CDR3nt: TGTGCCAGCAGCCTTGATAGCGGGAGGGGAGATGAGCAGTTCTTC

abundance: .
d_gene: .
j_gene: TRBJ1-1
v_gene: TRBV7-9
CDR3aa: CAKLKDEAFF
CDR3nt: TGTGCCAAGCTTAAGGATGAAGCTTTCTTT

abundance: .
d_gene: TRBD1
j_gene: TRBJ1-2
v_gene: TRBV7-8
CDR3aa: CASSLWTGGTNGGYTF
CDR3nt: TGTGCCAGCAGCTTATGGACAGGGGGAACGAATGGGGGCTACACCTTC

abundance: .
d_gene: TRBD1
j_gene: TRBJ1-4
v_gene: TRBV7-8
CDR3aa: CASSYRDRGLGATNEKLFF
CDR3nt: TGTGCCAGCAGCTACCGGGACAGGGGGCTAGGGGCAACTAATGAAAAACTGTTTTTT

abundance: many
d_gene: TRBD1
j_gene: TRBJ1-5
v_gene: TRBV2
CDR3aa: CASSQQGSNQPQHF
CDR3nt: TGTGCCAGCAGCCAACAGGGGAGCAATCAGCCCCAGCATTTT

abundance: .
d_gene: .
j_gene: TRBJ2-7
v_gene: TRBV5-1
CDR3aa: CASSFRFGPRQSYEQYF
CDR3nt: TGCGCCAGCAGCTTCCGCTTCGGTCCCAGACAGTCCTACGAGCAGTACTTC

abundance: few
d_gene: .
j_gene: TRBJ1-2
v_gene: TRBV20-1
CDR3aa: CSAVRAAVYGYTF
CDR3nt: TGCAGTGCTGTACGAGCGGCAGTCTATGGCTACACCTTC

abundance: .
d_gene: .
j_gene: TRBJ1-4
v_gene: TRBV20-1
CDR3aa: CSAKGATNEKLFF
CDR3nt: TGCAGTGCTAAGGGGGCAACTAATGAAAAACTGTTTTTT

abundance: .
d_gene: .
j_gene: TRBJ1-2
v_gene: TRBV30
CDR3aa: CAWSFGDYGYTF
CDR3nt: TGTGCCTGGAGTTTCGGTGACTATGGCTACACCTTC

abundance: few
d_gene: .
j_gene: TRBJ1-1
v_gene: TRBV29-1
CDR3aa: CSADRMNTEAFF
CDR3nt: TGCAGTGCCGACAGGATGAACACTGAAGCTTTCTTT

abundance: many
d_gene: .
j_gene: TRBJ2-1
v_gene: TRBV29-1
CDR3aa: CSSRSVINYNEQFF
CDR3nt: TGCAGCAGCCGATCAGTAATTAACTACAATGAGCAGTTCTTC

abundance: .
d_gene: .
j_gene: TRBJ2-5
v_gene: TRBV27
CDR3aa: CASSFSGGGPYQTQYF
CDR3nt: TGTGCCAGCAGTTTTAGCGGAGGGGGGCCCTATCAGACCCAGTACTTC

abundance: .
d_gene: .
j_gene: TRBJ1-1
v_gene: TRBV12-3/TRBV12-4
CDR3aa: CASSFRVSTEAFF
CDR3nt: TGTGCCAGCAGTTTCAGGGTTTCCACTGAAGCTTTCTTT

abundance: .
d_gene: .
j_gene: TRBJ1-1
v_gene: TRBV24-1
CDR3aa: CATSDCDMMNTEAFF
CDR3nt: TGTGCCACCAGTGACTGCGACATGATGAACACTGAAGCTTTCTTT

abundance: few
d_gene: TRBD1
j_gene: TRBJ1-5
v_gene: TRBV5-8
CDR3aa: CASSYDRGQPQHF
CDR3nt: TGTGCCAGCAGCTATGACAGGGGTCAGCCCCAGCATTTT

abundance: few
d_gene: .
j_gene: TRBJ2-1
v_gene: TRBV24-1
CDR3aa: CATSDLGGKLDEQFF
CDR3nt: TGTGCCACCAGTGATTTGGGCGGGAAGTTGGATGAGCAGTTCTTC

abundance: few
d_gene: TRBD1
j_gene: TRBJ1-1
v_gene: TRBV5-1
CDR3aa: CASSPGTANAEAFF
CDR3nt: TGCGCCAGCAGCCCCGGGACAGCTAACGCTGAAGCTTTCTTT

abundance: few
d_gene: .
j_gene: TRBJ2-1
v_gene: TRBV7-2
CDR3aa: CASSLEPSGNEQFF
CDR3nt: TGTGCCAGCAGCTTAGAGCCCTCGGGCAATGAGCAGTTCTTC

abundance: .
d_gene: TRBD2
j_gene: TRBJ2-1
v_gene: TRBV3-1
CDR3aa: CASRSTSGAYNVQFF
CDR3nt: TGTGCCAGCAGGTCAACTAGCGGAGCCTACAATGTGCAGTTCTTC

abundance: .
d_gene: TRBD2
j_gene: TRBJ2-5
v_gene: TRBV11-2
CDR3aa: CASSVWTSGSQETQYF
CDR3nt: TGTGCCAGCAGCGTATGGACTAGCGGGAGCCAAGAGACCCAGTACTTC